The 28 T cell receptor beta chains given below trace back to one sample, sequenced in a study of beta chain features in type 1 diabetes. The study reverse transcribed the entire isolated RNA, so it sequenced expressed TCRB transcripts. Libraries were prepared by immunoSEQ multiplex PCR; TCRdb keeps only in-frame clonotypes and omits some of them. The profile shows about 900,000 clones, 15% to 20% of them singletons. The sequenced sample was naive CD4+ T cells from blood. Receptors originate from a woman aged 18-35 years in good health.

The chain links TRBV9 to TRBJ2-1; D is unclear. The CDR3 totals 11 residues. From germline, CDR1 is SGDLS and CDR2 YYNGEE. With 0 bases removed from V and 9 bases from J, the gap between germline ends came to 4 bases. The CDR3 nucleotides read TGTGCCAGCAGCGTAGGGTCTGAGCAGTTCTTC. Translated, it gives CASSVGSEQFF.

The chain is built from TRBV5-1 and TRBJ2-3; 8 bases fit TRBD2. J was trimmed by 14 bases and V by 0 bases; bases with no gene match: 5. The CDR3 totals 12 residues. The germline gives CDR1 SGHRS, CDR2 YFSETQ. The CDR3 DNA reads TGCGCCAGCAGCTTGGCGCAGCGGGAGTGGTATTTT. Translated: CASSLAQREWYF.

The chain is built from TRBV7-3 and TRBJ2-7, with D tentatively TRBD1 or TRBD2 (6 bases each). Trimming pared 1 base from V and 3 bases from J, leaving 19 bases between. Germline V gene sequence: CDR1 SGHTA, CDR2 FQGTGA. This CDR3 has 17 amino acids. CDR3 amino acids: CASSLRGGQPNLYEQYF. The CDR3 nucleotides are TGTGCCAGCAGCTTAAGGGGAGGACAGCCAAACCTCTACGAGCAGTACTTC.

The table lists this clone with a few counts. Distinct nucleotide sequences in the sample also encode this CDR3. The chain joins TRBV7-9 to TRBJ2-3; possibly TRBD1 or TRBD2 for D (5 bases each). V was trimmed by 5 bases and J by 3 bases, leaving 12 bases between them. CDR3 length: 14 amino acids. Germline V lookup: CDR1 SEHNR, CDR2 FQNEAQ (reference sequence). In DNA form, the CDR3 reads TGTGCCAGCAGCCCCAACGGGGCAACAGATACGCAGTATTTT. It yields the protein CASSPNGATDTQYF.

The CDR3 DNA reads TGTGCCAGCAGACAGGGACACCTTGGCACTGAAGCTTTCTTT. This encodes CASRQGHLGTEAFF. The chain links TRBV6-6 to TRBJ1-1; weak D call: TRBD1 (6 bases). CDR1 and CDR2 (germline): MNHNY, SVGAGI (reference sequence). The CDR3 runs 14 residues. V lost 6 bases to trimming and J lost 4 bases, with 15 bases between them.

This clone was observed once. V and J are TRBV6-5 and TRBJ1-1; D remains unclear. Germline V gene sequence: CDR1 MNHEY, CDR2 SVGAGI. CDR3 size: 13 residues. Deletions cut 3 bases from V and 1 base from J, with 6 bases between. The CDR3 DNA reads TGTGCCAGCAGTTATAAGAGGAACACTGAAGCTTTCTTT. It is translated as CASSYKRNTEAFF.

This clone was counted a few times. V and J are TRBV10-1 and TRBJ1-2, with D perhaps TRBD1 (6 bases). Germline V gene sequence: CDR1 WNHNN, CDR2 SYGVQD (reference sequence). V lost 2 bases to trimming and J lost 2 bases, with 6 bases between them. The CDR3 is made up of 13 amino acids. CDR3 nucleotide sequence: TGCGCCAGCAGTGAGGACAGGAACTATGGCTACACCTTC. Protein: CASSEDRNYGYTF.

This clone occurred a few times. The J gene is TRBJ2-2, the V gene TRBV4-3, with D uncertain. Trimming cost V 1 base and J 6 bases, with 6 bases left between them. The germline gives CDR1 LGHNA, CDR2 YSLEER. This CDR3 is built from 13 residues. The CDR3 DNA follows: TGCGCCAGCAGCCAAGTTAATCCCGGGGAGCTGTTTTTT. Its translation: CASSQVNPGELFF.

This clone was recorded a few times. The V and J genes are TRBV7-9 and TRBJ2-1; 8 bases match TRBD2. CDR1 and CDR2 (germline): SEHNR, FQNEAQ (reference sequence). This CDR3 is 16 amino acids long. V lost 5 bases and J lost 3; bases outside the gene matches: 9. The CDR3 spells CASSPGSGSLYNEQFF. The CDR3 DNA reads TGTGCCAGCAGCCCGGGAAGCGGGAGTCTCTACAATGAGCAGTTCTTC. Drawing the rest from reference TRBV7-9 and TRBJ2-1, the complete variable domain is DTGVSQNPRHKITKRGQNVTFRCDPISEHNRLYWYRQTLGQGPEFLTYFQNEAQLEKSRLLSDRFSAERPKGSFSTLEIQRTEQGDSAMYLCASSPGSGSLYNEQFFGPGTRLTVL.

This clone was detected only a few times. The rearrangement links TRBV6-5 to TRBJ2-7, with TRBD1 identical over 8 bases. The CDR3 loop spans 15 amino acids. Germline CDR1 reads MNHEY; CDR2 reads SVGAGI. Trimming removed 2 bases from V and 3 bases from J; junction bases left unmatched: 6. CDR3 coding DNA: TGTGCCAGCAGTTACGCTGGACAGGGAGTCTACGAGCAGTACTTC. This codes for CASSYAGQGVYEQYF.

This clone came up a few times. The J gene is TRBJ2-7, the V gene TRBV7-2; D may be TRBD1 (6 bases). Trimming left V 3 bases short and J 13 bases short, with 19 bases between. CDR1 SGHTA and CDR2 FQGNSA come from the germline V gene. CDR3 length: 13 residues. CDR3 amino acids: CASSFAGTGRVYF. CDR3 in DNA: TGTGCCAGCAGCTTCGCCGGAACAGGGCGGGTCTACTTC.

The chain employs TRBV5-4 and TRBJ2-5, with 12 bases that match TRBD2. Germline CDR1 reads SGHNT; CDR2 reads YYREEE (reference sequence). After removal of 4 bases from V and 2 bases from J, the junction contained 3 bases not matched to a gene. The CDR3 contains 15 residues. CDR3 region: CASSPGTSGQETQYF. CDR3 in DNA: TGTGCCAGCAGCCCGGGGACTAGCGGGCAAGAGACCCAGTACTTC.

The CDR3 bases are TGTGCCAGTACCCTCTATGGGGGTATGAACACTGAAGCTTTCTTT. Its protein product is CASTLYGGMNTEAFF. The chain carries TRBV19 and TRBJ1-1, with D perhaps matching TRBD1 (5 bases). V was shortened by 7 bases and J by 0 bases, with 15 bases between the two germline ends. CDR1 and CDR2 from the germline V gene are LNHDA and SQIVND (reference sequence). The CDR3 consists of 15 residues.

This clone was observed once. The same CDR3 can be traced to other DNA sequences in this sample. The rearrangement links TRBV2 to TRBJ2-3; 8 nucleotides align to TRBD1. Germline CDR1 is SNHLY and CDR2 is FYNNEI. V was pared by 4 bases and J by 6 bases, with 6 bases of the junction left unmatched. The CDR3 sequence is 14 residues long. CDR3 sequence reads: CASSVDRGSDTQYF. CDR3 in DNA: TGTGCCAGCAGTGTTGACAGGGGATCGGATACGCAGTATTTT.

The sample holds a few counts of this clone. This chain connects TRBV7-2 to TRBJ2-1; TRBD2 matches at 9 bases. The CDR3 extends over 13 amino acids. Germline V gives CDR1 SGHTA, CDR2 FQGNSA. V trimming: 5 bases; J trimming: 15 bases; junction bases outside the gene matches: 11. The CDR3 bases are TGTGCCAGCAGCACTAGCGGGCCTTTGGTCTGGTTCTTC. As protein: CASSTSGPLVWFF.

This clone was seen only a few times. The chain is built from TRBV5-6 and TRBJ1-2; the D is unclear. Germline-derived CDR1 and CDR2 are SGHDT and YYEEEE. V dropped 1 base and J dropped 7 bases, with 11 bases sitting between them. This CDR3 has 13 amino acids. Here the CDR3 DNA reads TGTGCCAGCAGCTTGACAAGTGCTAGTGGCTACACCTTC. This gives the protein CASSLTSASGYTF.

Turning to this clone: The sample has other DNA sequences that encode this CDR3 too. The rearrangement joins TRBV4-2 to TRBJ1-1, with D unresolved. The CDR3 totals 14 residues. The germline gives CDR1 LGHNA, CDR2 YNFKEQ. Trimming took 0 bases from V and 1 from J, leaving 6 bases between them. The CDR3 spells CASSQDDRNTEAFF. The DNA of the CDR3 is TGTGCCAGCAGCCAAGACGATAGGAACACTGAAGCTTTCTTT.

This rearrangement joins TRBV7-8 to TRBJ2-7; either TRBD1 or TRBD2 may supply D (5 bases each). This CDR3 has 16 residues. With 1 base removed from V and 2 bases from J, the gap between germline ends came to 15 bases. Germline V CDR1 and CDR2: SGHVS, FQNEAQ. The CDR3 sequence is CASSLGGTPGAYEQYF. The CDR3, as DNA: TGTGCCAGCAGCTTAGGTGGGACCCCCGGGGCCTACGAGCAGTACTTC.

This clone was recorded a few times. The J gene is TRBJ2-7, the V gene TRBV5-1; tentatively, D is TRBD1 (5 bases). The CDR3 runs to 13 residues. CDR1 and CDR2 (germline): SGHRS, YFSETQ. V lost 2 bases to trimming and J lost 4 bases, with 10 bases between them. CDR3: CASSFRGNYEQYF. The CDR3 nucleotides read TGCGCCAGCAGCTTTAGGGGAAATTACGAGCAGTACTTC. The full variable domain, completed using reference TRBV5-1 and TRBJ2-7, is KAGVTQTPRYLIKTRGQQVTLSCSPISGHRSVSWYQQTPGQGLQFLFEYFSETQRNKGNFPGRFSGRQFSNSRSEMNVSTLELGDSALYLCASSFRGNYEQYFGPGTRLTVT.

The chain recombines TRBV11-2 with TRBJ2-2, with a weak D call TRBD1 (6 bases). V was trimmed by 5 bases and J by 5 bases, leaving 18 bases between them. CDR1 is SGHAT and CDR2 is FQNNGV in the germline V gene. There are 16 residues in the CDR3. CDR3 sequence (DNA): TGTGCCAGCAGCCTCTCCGCAGGGGAAAGGACCGGGGAGCTGTTTTTT. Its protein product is CASSLSAGERTGELFF.

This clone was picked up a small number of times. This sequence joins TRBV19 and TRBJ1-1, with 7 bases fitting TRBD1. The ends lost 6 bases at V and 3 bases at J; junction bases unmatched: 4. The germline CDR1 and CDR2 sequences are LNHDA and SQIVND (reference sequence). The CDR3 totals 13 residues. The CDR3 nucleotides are TGTGCCAGTAGGATCCAGGGGGACACTGAAGCTTTCTTT. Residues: CASRIQGDTEAFF. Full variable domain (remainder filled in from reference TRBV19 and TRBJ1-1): DGGITQSPKYLFRKEGQNVTLSCEQNLNHDAMYWYRQDPGQGLRLIYYSQIVNDFQKGDIAEGYSVSREKKESFPLTVTSAQKNPTAFYLCASRIQGDTEAFFGQGTRLTVV.

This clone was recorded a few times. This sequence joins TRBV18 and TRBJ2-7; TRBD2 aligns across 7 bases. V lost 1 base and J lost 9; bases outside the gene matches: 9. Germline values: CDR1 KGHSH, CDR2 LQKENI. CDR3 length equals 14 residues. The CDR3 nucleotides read TGTGCCAGCTCACCACTAGCGGGTTCTCTCGGGCAGTACTTC. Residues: CASSPLAGSLGQYF. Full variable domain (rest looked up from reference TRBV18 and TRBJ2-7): NAGVMQNPRHLVRRRGQEARLRCSPMKGHSHVYWYRQLPEEGLKFMVYLQKENIIDESGMPKERFSAEFPKEGPSILRIQQVVRGDSAAYFCASSPLAGSLGQYFGPGTRLTVT.

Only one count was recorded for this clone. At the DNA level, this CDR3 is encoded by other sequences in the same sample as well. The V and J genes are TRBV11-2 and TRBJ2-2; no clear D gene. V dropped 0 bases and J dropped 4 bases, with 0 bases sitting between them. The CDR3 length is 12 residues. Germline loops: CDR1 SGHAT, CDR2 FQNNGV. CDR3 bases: TGTGCCAGCAGCTTAGACACCGGGGAGCTGTTTTTT. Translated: CASSLDTGELFF.

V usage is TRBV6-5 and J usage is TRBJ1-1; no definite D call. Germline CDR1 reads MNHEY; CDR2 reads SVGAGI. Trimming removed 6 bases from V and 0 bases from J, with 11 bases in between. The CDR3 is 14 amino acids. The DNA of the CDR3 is TGTGCCAGCAGAAGTACGTTAATGAACACTGAAGCTTTCTTT. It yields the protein CASRSTLMNTEAFF.

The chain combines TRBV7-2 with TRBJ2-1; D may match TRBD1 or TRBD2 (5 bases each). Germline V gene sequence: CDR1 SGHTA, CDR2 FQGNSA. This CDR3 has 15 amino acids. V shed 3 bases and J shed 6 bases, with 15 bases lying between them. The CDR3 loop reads CASSLMGDVVNEQFF. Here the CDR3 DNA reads TGTGCCAGCAGCTTGATGGGGGACGTAGTCAATGAGCAGTTCTTC.

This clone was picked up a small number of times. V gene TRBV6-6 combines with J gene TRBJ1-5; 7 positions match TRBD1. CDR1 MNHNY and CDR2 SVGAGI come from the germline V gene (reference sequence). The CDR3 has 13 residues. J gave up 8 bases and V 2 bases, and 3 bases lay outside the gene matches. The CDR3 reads CASSYRQGEPQHF. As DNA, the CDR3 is TGTGCCAGCAGTTACCGACAGGGTGAGCCCCAGCATTTT.

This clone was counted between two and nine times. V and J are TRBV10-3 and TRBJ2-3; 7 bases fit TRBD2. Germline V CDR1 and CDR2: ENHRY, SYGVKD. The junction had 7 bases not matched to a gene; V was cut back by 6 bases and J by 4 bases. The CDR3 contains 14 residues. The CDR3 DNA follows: TGTGCCATCAGGCGGGAGAGCGGCGCAGATACGCAGTATTTT. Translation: CAIRRESGADTQYF.

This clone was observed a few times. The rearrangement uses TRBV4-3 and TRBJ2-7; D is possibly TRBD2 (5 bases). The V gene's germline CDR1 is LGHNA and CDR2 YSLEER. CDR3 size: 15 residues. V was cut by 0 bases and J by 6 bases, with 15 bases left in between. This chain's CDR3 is CASSQDGRGIFEQYF. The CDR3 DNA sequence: TGCGCCAGCAGCCAAGACGGACGAGGGATTTTCGAGCAGTACTTC.